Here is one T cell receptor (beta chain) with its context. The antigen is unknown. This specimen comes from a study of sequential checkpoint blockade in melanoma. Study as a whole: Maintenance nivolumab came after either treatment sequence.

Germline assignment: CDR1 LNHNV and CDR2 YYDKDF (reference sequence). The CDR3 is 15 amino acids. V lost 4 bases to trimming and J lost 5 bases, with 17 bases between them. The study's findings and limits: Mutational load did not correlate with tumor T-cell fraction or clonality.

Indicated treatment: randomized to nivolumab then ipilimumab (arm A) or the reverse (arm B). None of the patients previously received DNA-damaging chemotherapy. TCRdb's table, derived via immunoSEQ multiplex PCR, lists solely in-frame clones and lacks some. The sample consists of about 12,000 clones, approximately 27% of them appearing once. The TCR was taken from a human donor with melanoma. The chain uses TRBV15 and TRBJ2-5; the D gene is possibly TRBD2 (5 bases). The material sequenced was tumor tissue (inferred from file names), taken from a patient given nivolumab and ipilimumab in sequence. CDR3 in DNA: TGTGCCACCAGCAAGCCTTTTGGGCGCGGGGAGACCCAGTACTTC. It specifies CATSKPFGRGETQYF.